One and the same sample provided the 4 T cell receptor beta chains below, sequenced in a study of T cells after yellow fever vaccination (dated by TCRdb to between 2018 and 2021). The receptor library was made with 5' RACE. For sequencing, an Illumina HiSeq 2500 was employed. The public reads were quality trimmed at Q25 with fastp and then assembled into clones with MiXCR by TCRdb, keeping productive beta chains. Entries are consolidated by CDR3 protein sequence, retaining the most common genes and DNA. The sample table holds about 240,000 distinct CDR3 sequences, of which roughly 7.2% were seen once. The ten largest clones take up roughly 0.86% of the sample. Read against the paper, the sample's treatment or condition label means: live attenuated yellow fever vaccine strain. Sample: CD4+ T cells sorted from PBMCs, taken 15 days after the yellow fever booster vaccination. Receptors originate from a man aged 25-45 years who received the YFV17D yellow fever vaccine.

This clonotype showed up many times. The chain recombines TRBV5-1 with TRBJ2-5, with 7 bases matching TRBD2. Germline values: CDR1 SGHRS, CDR2 YFSETQ. The CDR3 is made up of 16 amino acids. V lost 6 bases to trimming and J lost 4 bases; unmatched junction nucleotides: 15. The CDR3 region has the DNA TGCGCCAGCACGCCTCTGAGCGGGATAGGAGGAGAGACCCAGTACTTC. Its translation: CASTPLSGIGGETQYF.

The J gene is TRBJ1-3, the V gene TRBV20-1; D gene unclear. This CDR3 has 13 residues. The V and J ends lost 3 bases and 1 base respectively, with 7 bases between them. The germline CDR1 and CDR2 sequences are DFQATT and SNEGSKA (reference sequence). Here the CDR3 reads CSARQVSGNTIYF. Here the CDR3 DNA reads TGCAGTGCTAGGCAAGTTTCTGGAAACACCATATATTTT.

This clonotype was picked up many times. The V gene is TRBV10-3, the J gene TRBJ2-7, with 9 positions matching TRBD2. V trimming: 10 bases; J trimming: 6 bases; junction bases outside the gene matches: 16. Germline V gene sequence: CDR1 ENHRY, CDR2 SYGVKD. The CDR3 has 15 amino acids. The CDR3, as DNA: TGTGCCACTCTACTGGGATTAGCGGGAGATTCCGAGCAGTACTTC. It codes for CATLLGLAGDSEQYF.

The sample holds many counts of this clonotype. The chain links TRBV5-4 to TRBJ2-2; no clear D. Germline values: CDR1 SGHNT, CDR2 YYREEE (reference sequence). The CDR3 has 14 residues. The V end lost 1 base, the J end lost 1 base, and 5 bases lay between the germline ends. The CDR3 is CASSLPGNTGELFF. In DNA, the CDR3 is TGTGCCAGCAGCTTGCCAGGGAACACCGGGGAGCTGTTTTTT.